This T cell receptor (beta chain) was identified in a study of tumor-infiltrating lymphocytes in primary liver carcinoma. On the study more broadly: The study included patients who were men and women aged 30 to 69 years.

A constant-region primer served to make TCR beta cDNA from about 530 ng total RNA. Three nested multiplex PCR rounds, a slightly modified ARM-PCR, produced the libraries for TCR beta. The opening two PCR rounds, about 11 cycles each, paired TRBV1-TRBV30 forward primers with a C-beta reverse primer. TCRdb reprocessed the multiplex PCR reads with MiXCR, giving one entry per CDR3 protein. The sample has 310,000 or so distinct CDR3 sequences; 58% are singletons. Germline CDR1 reads SQVTM; CDR2 reads ANQGSEA. Trimming stripped 1 base from V and 9 bases from J, with 10 bases between. This CDR3 has 12 amino acids. Blood RNA originated from unsorted whole blood, with germline DNA additionally extracted. This clonotype was seen many times.

The chain couples TRBV29-1 to TRBJ2-1; perhaps TRBD1 as D (5 bases). The sequenced sample was peripheral blood. The TCR sequence derives from a woman aged 30 to 39 with primary liver carcinoma and hepatitis B virus infection. Here the CDR3 reads CSVEGVRAEQFF. The CDR3 nucleotides are TGCAGCGTTGAAGGTGTCAGGGCTGAGCAGTTCTTC.